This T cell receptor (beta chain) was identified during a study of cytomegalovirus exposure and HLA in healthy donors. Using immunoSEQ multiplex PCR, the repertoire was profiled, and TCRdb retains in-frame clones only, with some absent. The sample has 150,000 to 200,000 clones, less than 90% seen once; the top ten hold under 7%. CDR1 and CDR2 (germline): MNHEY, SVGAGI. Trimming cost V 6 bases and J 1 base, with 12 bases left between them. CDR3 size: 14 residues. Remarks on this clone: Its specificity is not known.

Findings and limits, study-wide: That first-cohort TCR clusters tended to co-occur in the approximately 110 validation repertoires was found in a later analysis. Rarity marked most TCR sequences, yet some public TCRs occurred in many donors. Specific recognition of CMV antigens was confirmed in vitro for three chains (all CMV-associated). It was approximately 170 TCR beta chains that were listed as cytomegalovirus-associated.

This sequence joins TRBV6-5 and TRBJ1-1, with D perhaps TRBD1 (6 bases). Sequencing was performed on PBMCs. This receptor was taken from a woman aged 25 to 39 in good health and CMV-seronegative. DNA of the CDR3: TGTGCCAGCAGATGGGGGGGACAGAACACTGAAGCTTTCTTT. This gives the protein CASRWGGQNTEAFF.